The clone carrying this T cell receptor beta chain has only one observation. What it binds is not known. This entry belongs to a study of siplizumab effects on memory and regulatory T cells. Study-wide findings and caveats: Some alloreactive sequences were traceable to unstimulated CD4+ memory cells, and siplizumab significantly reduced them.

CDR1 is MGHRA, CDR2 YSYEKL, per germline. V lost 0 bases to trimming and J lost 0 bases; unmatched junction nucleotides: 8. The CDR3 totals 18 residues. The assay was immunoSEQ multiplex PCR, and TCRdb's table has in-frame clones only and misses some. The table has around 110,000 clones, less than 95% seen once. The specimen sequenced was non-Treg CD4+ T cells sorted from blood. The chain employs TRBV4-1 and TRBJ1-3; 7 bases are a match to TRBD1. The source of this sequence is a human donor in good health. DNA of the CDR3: TGCGCCAGCAGCCAAGATTTAGGGGGACAGTACTCTGGAAACACCATATATTTT. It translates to CASSQDLGGQYSGNTIYF.